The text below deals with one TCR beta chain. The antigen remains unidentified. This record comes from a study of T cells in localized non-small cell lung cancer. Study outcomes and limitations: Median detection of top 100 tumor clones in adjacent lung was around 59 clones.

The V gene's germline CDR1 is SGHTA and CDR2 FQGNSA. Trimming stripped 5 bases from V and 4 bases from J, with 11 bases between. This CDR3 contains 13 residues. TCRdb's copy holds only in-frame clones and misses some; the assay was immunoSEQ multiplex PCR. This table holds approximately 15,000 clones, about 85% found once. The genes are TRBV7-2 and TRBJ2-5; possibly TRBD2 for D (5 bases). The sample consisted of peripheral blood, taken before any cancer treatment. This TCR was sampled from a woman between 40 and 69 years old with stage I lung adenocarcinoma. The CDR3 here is CASSPDWLETQYF. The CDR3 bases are TGTGCCAGCAGCCCGGACTGGCTAGAGACCCAGTACTTC.